This T cell receptor beta chain comes out of a study of blood T cell repertoires in COVID-19. Study information: Samples representing acute and convalescent COVID-19 were sourced from the United States, Italy and Spain. From T cells, B-cell-depleted T cells, or PBMCs came the material, which was cDNA or gDNA.

Trimming cost V 3 bases and J 0 bases; bases outside gene matches: 2. The CDR3 consists of 15 residues. Germline CDR1 is SGDLS and CDR2 is YYNGEE. Original handling: Cell counts per sample came from amplifying reference gene primers. This table comes from immunoSEQ multiplex PCR, and its TCRdb copy is limited to in-frame clones, with some not included. That table is the source of V, J and clone size, and D and trimming were worked out from the DNA. The sample has some 67,000 clones; 80% to 90% are singletons. The count of this clone is one. Other DNA sequences of this sample code for an identical CDR3.

Sequenced sample: peripheral blood. The chain links TRBV9 to TRBJ2-3; 9 bases align to TRBD2. The sequence was obtained from a man between 45 and 60 years old with active COVID-19. DNA of the CDR3: TGTGCCAGCAGCGCTAGCGGGACTAGCACAGATACGCAGTATTTT. Protein sequence: CASSASGTSTDTQYF.